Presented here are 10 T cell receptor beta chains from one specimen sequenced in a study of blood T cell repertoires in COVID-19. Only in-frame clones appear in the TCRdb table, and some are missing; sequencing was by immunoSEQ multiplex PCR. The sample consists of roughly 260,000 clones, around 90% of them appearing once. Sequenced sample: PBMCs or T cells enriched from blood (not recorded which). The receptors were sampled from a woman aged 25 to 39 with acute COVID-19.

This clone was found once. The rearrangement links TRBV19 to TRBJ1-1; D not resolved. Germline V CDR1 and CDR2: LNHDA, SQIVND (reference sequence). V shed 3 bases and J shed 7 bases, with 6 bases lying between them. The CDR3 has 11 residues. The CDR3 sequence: CASSISYEAFF. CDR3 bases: TGTGCCAGTAGTATCTCCTATGAAGCTTTCTTT.

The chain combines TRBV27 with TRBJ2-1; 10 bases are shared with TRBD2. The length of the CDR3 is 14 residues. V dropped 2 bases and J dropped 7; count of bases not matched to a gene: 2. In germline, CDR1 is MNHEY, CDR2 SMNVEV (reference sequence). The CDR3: CASSLTGLANEQFF. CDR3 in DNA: TGTGCCAGCAGTTTAACGGGACTAGCGAATGAGCAGTTCTTC.

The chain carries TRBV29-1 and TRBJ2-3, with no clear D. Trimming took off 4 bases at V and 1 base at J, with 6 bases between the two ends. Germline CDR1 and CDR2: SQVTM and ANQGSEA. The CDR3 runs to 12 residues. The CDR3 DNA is TGCAGCGTTGGGAGTCGCACAGATACGCAGTATTTT. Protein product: CSVGSRTDTQYF.

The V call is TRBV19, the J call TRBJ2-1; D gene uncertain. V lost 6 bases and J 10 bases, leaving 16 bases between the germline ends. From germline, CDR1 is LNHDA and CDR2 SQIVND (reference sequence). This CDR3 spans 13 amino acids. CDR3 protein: CASSANPGGEQFF. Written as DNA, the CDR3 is TGTGCCAGTAGCGCTAACCCGGGTGGGGAGCAGTTCTTC.

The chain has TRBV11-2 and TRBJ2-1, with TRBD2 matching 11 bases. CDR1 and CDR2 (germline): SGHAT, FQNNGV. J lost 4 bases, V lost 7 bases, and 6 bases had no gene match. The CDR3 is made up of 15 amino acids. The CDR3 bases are TGTGCCAGCACCAAGGGACTAGCGGTTTACAATGAGCAGTTCTTC. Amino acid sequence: CASTKGLAVYNEQFF.

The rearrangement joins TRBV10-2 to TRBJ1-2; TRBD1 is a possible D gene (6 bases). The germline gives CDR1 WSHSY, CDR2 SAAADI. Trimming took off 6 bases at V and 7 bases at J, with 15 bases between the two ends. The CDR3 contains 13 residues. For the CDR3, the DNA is TGCGCCAGCAGGAGGGAACAGGGTCGTGGCTACACCTTC. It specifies CASRREQGRGYTF.

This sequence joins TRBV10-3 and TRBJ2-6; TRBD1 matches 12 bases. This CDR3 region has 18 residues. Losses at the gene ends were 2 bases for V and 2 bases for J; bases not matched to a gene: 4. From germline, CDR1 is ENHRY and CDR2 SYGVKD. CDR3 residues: CAISEAGTGGPGANVLTF. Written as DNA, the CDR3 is TGTGCCATCAGTGAGGCCGGGACAGGGGGCCCTGGGGCCAACGTCCTGACTTTC.

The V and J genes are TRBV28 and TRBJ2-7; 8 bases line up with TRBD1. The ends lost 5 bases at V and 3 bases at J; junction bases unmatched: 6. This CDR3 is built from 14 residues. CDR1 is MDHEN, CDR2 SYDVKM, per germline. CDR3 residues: CASSETGVGYEQYF. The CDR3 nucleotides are TGTGCCAGCAGTGAGACAGGGGTGGGCTACGAGCAGTACTTC.

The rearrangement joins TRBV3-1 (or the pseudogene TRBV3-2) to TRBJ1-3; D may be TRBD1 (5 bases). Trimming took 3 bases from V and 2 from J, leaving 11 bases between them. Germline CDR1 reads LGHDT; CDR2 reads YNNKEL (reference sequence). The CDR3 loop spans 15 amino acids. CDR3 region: CASSHPPGAGNTIYF. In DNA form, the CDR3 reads TGTGCCAGCAGCCACCCACCGGGGGCTGGAAACACCATATATTTT.

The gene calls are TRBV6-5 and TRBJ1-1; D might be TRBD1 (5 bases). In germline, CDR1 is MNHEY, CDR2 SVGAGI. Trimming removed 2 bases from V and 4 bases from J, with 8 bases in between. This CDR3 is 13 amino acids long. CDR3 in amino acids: CASSYKGATEAFF. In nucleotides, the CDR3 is TGTGCCAGCAGTTACAAAGGGGCCACTGAAGCTTTCTTT.